Given below is one T cell receptor (beta chain) in context. Its recognized antigen is unknown. Per-base quality was not reported, and no clone a single base away is much larger than it. The cohort consisted of some 670 healthy bone marrow donors. All cohort members were sampled while nominally healthy, although unrecorded immune exposures were likely present. The donor tested CMV seropositive, placing the donor among the 289 seropositive members of the cohort. A peripheral blood sample was provided by each donor, and peripheral blood mononuclear cells were used for TCR beta sequencing. Genomic DNA was extracted from the blood cell samples with the Qiagen DNeasy Blood Extraction Kit. The sample originates from a study of cytomegalovirus exposure and HLA in healthy donors (TCRdb year 2017). For the wider study: An earlier analysis of several hundred of the donors reported approximately 260 Gb of sequence data and roughly 120 million unique TCR beta sequences obtained from about 179 million T cells. An early release that covered 640 HLA-typed donors contained 300 to 350 gigabases of sequencing data and around 80 million unique TCR sequences. Of the roughly 400 genotyped donors, 75% to 85% were placed in the genetic ancestry cluster associated with self-reported Caucasian donors. The aim of the study was to test whether cataloging public T cell receptors could identify signatures of past pathogen exposure. The study profiled the T cell repertoires of about 640 subjects by immunosequencing and related them to cytomegalovirus serostatus. A separate validation cohort of over 95 different subjects was used in addition to the approximately 640-subject first cohort. High-throughput TCR immunosequencing, statistical association of individual TCRs with disease status, and machine learning were combined to predict cytomegalovirus infection status. In a later analysis, previously published TCR beta repertoires from 600 to 850 donors were re-analyzed and high-resolution HLA genotyping was added so that TCR occurrence patterns could be studied. The later analysis used no new phenotypic data to find candidate immune exposures, relying instead on TCR beta sequences and their occurrence across donors. In an earlier analysis of 550 to 700 of the donors, high-throughput TCR beta sequencing was used to judge whether each TCR beta V gene segment behaved as functional or pseudogenic. Donor age, sex, ethnicity and CMV serostatus were compiled alongside the repertoire data. A later genetic analysis used genome-wide SNP genotypes for about 55% of the 666 donors, treating that subset as a discovery cohort. All discovery cohort repertoires had been generated using a single sequencing platform. Class I and class II HLA loci were covered by the typing at four-digit resolution. The number of donors typed differed by locus, with 629-630 for A, B, C, DRB1 and DQB1, roughly 550 for DQA1, about 610 for DPA1, and around 430 for DPB1. A handful of DR-DQ haplotypes were treated as single units for association and clustering because of strong linkage in the cohort. Across approximately 400 genotyped donors of the cohort, an average of about 200,000 unique TCR beta nucleotide sequences per donor were sequenced, and 15% to 20% of those sequences were non-productive.

The paper's findings and limits, for the study overall: Specific HLA alleles were associated with 18,000 or so TCR beta sequences at a false discovery rate of 0.05 in a later analysis. A later analysis reported that several top co-occurrence clusters appeared linked to parvovirus B19, influenza, CMV and Epstein-Barr virus. A further reported finding was that TCR beta sequences accurately predicted the HLA-A and HLA-B alleles for most subjects in the first cohort. Linkage disequilibrium might explain the correlated functional status among segregating V segments, but an unknown experimental factor could not be ruled out. In this cohort, only TCR beta chains were sequenced, and detectable features were limited by the absence of alpha or paired-chain data. In both the original and validation cohorts, the classifier was reported to diagnose cytomegalovirus status with high specificity and sensitivity. A cluster of highly shared sequence variants was judged likely to represent a technical artifact of the sequencing pipeline. In a later analysis, HLA-associated TCR beta chains showed more clonal expansion and lower generation probabilities than non-associated chains that were equally common. In a later analysis, most CMV-associated TCR beta chains were found to appear HLA-restricted, with HLA associations seemingly driven largely by CMV exposure. Presence/absence analyses assumed roughly uniform sequencing depth across donors, an assumption that may not hold. Compared with the approximately 670-donor mean, donors in an Asian-associated ancestry cluster had fewer N-insertions in productive TCRs, according to a later genetic analysis. Three of the identified cytomegalovirus-associated TCR beta chains were confirmed in vitro to be specific for cytomegalovirus antigens. HLA typing was unavailable for some donors at each locus, so association tests used only the typed subset. Most TCR sequences were observed very rarely across donors, whereas some public TCRs were present in many individuals. The study listed approximately 150 TCR beta chains as associated with cytomegalovirus. Assigning TCR associations to individual alleles was difficult when HLA alleles, especially DR and DQ, strongly co-occurred. Because counts were too low, 15 to 20 rarely observed V segments, including chromosome 9 orphons, were left out of the earlier analysis of about 500 of the donors. According to a later analysis, TCR association rates differed among HLA loci, with DRB1 alleles showing the most associated TCRs and HLA-C alleles showing the fewest. Because the 87-base-pair reads could not distinguish some IMGT-functional V segments, including TRBV6-2 and TRBV6-3, those segments were excluded. A later genetic analysis associated a missense DCLRE1C variant with V-gene and J-gene trimming of TCR beta chains, and an independent cohort replicated the association. The authors suggested that the approach could potentially be generalized to other disease states and immunological phenotypes. CMV serostatus was the only immune exposure information available for the cohort. In an earlier analysis of approximately 590 of the donors, most TCR beta V segments were observed in productive rearrangements about 87% or about 30% of the time, broadly matching IMGT annotations.

The library was generated by the immunoSEQ multiplex PCR assay. A mixture of 60 forward primers for TCR Vbeta segments and 13 reverse primers for TCR Jbeta segments was used in the multiplex PCR. The CDR3 region of rearranged TCR beta genes was amplified from genomic DNA with a multiplex PCR assay. Amplified TCR beta libraries were sequenced as 87-base-pair reads on the Illumina HiSeq System. The study's processing was this. A later analysis counted approximately 76 million unique TCR beta chains across the 690 or so repertoires, and 10 million to 11 million of these chains were shared by at least two donors. Raw reads were error-corrected and collapsed into unique sequences by a nearest-neighbor algorithm in which closely related sequences were merged to remove PCR and sequencing errors. Alignment of CDR3 sequences to IMGT reference sequences was used to assign V, D and J gene segments. For a sequence to be retained, a match of at least six nucleotides to both a V gene segment and a J gene segment was required. Rearrangements were classified as productive when the CDR3 lacked stop codons and remained in frame with V and J, and all other rearrangements were classified as non-productive. Following IMGT convention, CDR3 was defined as the stretch from the second conserved V-encoded cysteine up to the conserved J-encoded phenylalanine. Sequences without an unambiguous match to a single V gene segment were excluded from the earlier analysis of 450 to 650 of the donors. An earlier analysis of over 450 of the donors classified V segments as functional when productive rearrangements were above 56.7% and as segregating when the standard deviation between donors was above 5%. A statistical classification framework was built to diagnose cytomegalovirus status from the catalog of TCR beta chain sequences. In a later analysis, TCR nucleotide sequences were compared against IMGT/GENE-DB human TR gene sequences so that V and J genes could be assigned. Using the TCRdist pipeline, a later analysis assigned CDR3 sequences along with most-parsimonious VDJ recombination scenarios. A later analysis defined each TCR beta chain by its CDR3 amino acid sequence plus V-gene family, and excluded reads lacking a unique V-gene family. To address suspected cross-contamination and a sequencing artifact, a later analysis removed a few hundred highly shared, low-generation-probability nucleotide sequences. In a later analysis, a clonal expansion index for each public chain was calculated from normalized within-repertoire ranks of inferred template counts. In a later analysis, generation probabilities were computed using a VDJ recombination model fitted to out-of-frame rearrangements, and the results were checked against IGoR. Hypergeometric tests were used in a later analysis to score TCR-TCR, TCR-HLA and TCR-CMV co-occurrence, with a repertoire-size bias correction applied to the TCR pairs. In a later analysis, false discovery rates were estimated by permuting HLA or CMV assignments 20 times. A later analysis grouped co-occurring TCRs with DBSCAN, adding TCRdist sequence similarity when clustering within HLA-allele-positive subsets. Repertoires with fewer than 30,000 or more than 120,000 public chains, plus five repertoires with anomalous nucleotide sharing, were excluded from co-occurrence clustering. The table comes from immuneACCESS by way of TCRdb, which keeps in-frame sequences with V and J called. Part of the clones is missing from these tables; in studies checked, under half for an unresolved V gene and the rest for unknown reasons. That table furnishes V, J and clone size, whereas the DNA furnished D and trimming. The table for this sample lists about 180,000 clones; around 72% of them were counted only once. Together, the top ten hold around 3.2% of the sample.

Deletion took 4 bases off V and 7 bases off J, with a span of 13 bases between the germline ends. The CDR3 numbers 13 residues from cysteine through phenylalanine. The sequence is cut down to CDR3 DNA, 39 bases in frame from base 1. CDR1 SGHDN and CDR2 FVKESK are derived from the germline V gene. The sample was PBMCs. The origin of this receptor is a woman in her forties or fifties in good health and CMV-seropositive. This chain joins TRBV14 to TRBJ1-1, with a tentative D gene TRBD1 over 6 matching bases. The nucleotide sequence reads TGTGCCAGCAGCCGTATTTTACAGGGTGAAGCTTTCTTT. The resulting protein is CASSRILQGEAFF.